In this sample, the clone carrying this T cell receptor beta chain turned up a few times. No antigen is known for it. TCRdb re-derived calls from the RT-PCR reads in MiXCR, one entry per CDR3 protein. The table includes 600,000 to 700,000 distinct CDR3 sequences, around 15% detected once. The data derive from a study of response to subunit inactivated influenza vaccine. Study results and caveats: Authors suggested seasonal influenza vaccinations each recruit few new T cells.

This CDR3 contains 14 residues. The V gene lost 0 bases and the J gene lost 6 bases, with 11 bases spanning the gap. Germline values: CDR1 LNHNV, CDR2 YYDKDF (reference sequence). The origin of this receptor is a man aged 50 or older who received an inactivated influenza vaccine. The sequenced sample was PBMCs from blood, obtained approximately 15 days before vaccination. The rearrangement links TRBV15 to TRBJ2-5; D remains unclear. The CDR3 here is CATSRDSSEQTQYF. In nucleotides, the CDR3 is TGTGCCACCAGCAGAGATTCTTCCGAGCAGACCCAGTACTTC.